The 20 T cell receptor beta chains below all came from one sample that was sequenced in a study of cytomegalovirus exposure and HLA in healthy donors. Vbeta (60) and Jbeta (13) primers were used in the PCR. Sequenced by immunoSEQ multiplex PCR; TCRdb stores in-frame clones only, minus some. The table lists 150,000 to 200,000 clones, about three quarters of them singletons, with less than 11% in the top ten. The specimen sequenced was PBMCs. These receptors were obtained from a man aged 30 to 39 in good health and CMV-seropositive.

This clone came up once. The chain is built from TRBV29-1 and TRBJ1-1; 8 bases match TRBD1. Losses at the gene ends were 1 base for V and 6 bases for J; bases not matched to a gene: 13. CDR1 is SQVTM and CDR2 is ANQGSEA in the germline V gene. CDR3 length: 16 amino acids. The CDR3: CSVEADRANWLAEAFF. The CDR3 nucleotides are TGCAGCGTTGAAGCGGACAGGGCTAATTGGTTAGCTGAAGCTTTCTTT.

About this clone: In the same sample, other DNA sequences code for this CDR3. The chain recombines TRBV2 with TRBJ2-7; D gene unclear. Germline CDR1 reads SNHLY; CDR2 reads FYNNEI. The length of the CDR3 is 11 residues. V dropped 6 bases and J dropped 0 bases, with 3 bases sitting between them. CDR3 sequence (DNA): TGTGCCAGCAGCTACTCCTACGAGCAGTACTTC. It yields the protein CASSYSYEQYF.

V is TRBV2 and J is TRBJ2-7, with D possibly matching TRBD2 (5 bases). V was clipped by 6 bases and J by 5 bases, with 14 bases between them. The germline V gene encodes CDR1 SNHLY and CDR2 FYNNEI. This CDR3 is built from 13 residues. CDR3 nucleotides: TGTGCCAGCAGCGTAAAGGAGGCTCACGAGCAGTACTTC. Translating gives CASSVKEAHEQYF. The variable domain in full, completed from reference TRBV2 and TRBJ2-7, reads EPEVTQTPSHQVTQMGQEVILRCVPISNHLYFYWYRQILGQKVEFLVSFYNNEISEKSEIFDDQFSVERPDGSNFTLKIRSTKLEDSAMYFCASSVKEAHEQYFGPGTRLTVT.

V and J are TRBV7-6 and TRBJ2-1; 7 bases map to TRBD1. V lost 5 bases and J lost 7; bases outside the gene matches: 2. Germline values: CDR1 SGHVS, CDR2 FNYEAQ. The CDR3 has 12 residues. The CDR3 region has the DNA TGTGCCAGCAGCCAGACAGGGAATGAGCAGTTCTTC. It codes for CASSQTGNEQFF.

V and J are TRBV4-2 and TRBJ1-5, with TRBD1 identical over 8 bases. The CDR3 spans 16 residues. J was trimmed by 2 bases and V by 3 bases; bases with no gene match: 6. Germline V gives CDR1 LGHNA, CDR2 YNFKEQ. In nucleotides, the CDR3 is TGTGCCAGCAGCCAGCGACCAGGGGGCGGCAATCAGCCCCAGCATTTT. It is translated as CASSQRPGGGNQPQHF.

This chain connects TRBV7-6 to TRBJ2-2; 12 bases map to TRBD2. Germline CDR1 reads SGHVS; CDR2 reads FNYEAQ. V dropped 1 base and J dropped 6; count of bases not matched to a gene: 6. The CDR3 is 17 amino acids. In DNA form, the CDR3 reads TGTGCCAGCAGCTTAGTCGGGACTAGCGGGTTGTCCGGGGAGCTGTTTTTT. This sequence encodes CASSLVGTSGLSGELFF.

The CDR3 DNA follows: TGTGCCTGGAGCCCTCCGGGAAAACTGTTTTTT. Translating it yields CAWSPPGKLFF. The chain employs TRBV30 and TRBJ1-4; no firm D call. The CDR3 sequence is 11 residues long. Looked up from germline, CDR1 is GTSNPN and CDR2 is SVGIG (reference sequence). V was clipped by 3 bases and J by 10 bases, with 9 bases between them.

The CDR3 DNA is TGTGCCAGCAGTTATGCGGGGGATACCTACGAGCAGTACTTC. As protein: CASSYAGDTYEQYF. The chain recombines TRBV6-1 with TRBJ2-7; TRBD2 matches 7 bases. This CDR3 spans 14 amino acids. Germline-derived CDR1 and CDR2 are MNHNS and SASEGT. V dropped 5 bases and J dropped 2; count of bases not matched to a gene: 6.

The chain carries TRBV19 and TRBJ2-7, with 10 bases fitting TRBD1. Germline lookup yields CDR1 LNHDA and CDR2 SQIVND (reference sequence). The CDR3 is made up of 14 amino acids. J gave up 1 base and V 4 bases, and 1 base lay outside the gene matches. CDR3 sequence: CASSRDRGSYEQYF. The CDR3 DNA reads TGTGCCAGTAGTAGGGACAGGGGATCCTACGAGCAGTACTTC.

The chain combines TRBV30 with TRBJ2-1; D might be TRBD2 (5 bases). CDR3 length: 12 residues. Trimming left V 0 bases short and J 12 bases short, with 12 bases between. Germline V gene sequence: CDR1 GTSNPN, CDR2 SVGIG (reference sequence). CDR3 region: CAWSVRAGWQFF. The CDR3 DNA follows: TGTGCCTGGAGTGTAAGGGCGGGCTGGCAGTTCTTC. The full variable domain, with the rest looked up from reference TRBV30 and TRBJ2-1, is SQTIHQWPATLVQPVGSPLSLECTVEGTSNPNLYWYRQAAGRGLQLLFYSVGIGQISSEVPQNLSASRPQDRQFILSSKKLLLSDSGFYLCAWSVRAGWQFFGPGTRLTVL.

J is TRBJ1-4 and V is TRBV7-6; 8 positions agree with TRBD1. The CDR3 totals 16 residues. J gave up 4 bases and V 1 base, and 5 bases lay outside the gene matches. Germline CDR1 and CDR2: SGHVS and FNYEAQ. CDR3 DNA: TGTGCCAGCAGCTTAGGTCAGGGGGCCCTTAATGAAAAACTGTTTTTT. Translated, it gives CASSLGQGALNEKLFF.

The chain couples TRBV5-1 to TRBJ2-6; 12 bases agree with TRBD1. This CDR3 contains 17 residues. V lost 4 bases and J lost 3; bases outside the gene matches: 5. Germline values: CDR1 SGHRS, CDR2 YFSETQ. CDR3 bases: TGCGCCAGCAGCCCCGGGACAGGGGGCGGTGGGGCCAACGTCCTGACTTTC. It specifies CASSPGTGGGGANVLTF.

V and J are TRBV27 and TRBJ2-1; D not certain. V was clipped by 7 bases and J by 5 bases, with 9 bases between them. The CDR3 spans 12 residues. Germline loops: CDR1 MNHEY, CDR2 SMNVEV (reference sequence). CDR3 sequence reads: CASNGPDNEQFF. CDR3 in DNA: TGTGCCAGCAATGGGCCTGACAATGAGCAGTTCTTC.

The V call is TRBV6-1, the J call TRBJ2-7; no reliable D call. This CDR3 is 12 amino acids long. V was trimmed by 3 bases and J by 9 bases, leaving 12 bases between them. Germline-derived CDR1 and CDR2 are MNHNS and SASEGT. CDR3 nucleotide sequence: TGTGCCAGCAGTGACAACAATTCCGCGCAGTACTTC. Residues: CASSDNNSAQYF.

This clone was observed a few times. The chain combines TRBV27 with TRBJ2-2; TRBD2 is a possible D gene (5 bases). Germline V gives CDR1 MNHEY, CDR2 SMNVEV (reference sequence). Trimming removed 5 bases from V and 5 bases from J, with 18 bases in between. The CDR3 extends over 16 amino acids. CDR3 residues: CASSPVDFTGTGELFF. CDR3 in DNA: TGTGCCAGCAGTCCAGTGGACTTTACGGGGACCGGGGAGCTGTTTTTT.

The chain employs TRBV30 and TRBJ1-4; D might be TRBD1 (5 bases). Trimming shortened V by 2 bases and J by 14 bases, and 12 bases separated the two germline ends. Germline CDR1 reads GTSNPN; CDR2 reads SVGIG (reference sequence). The CDR3 consists of 11 residues. The CDR3 region is CAWSLQAGLFF. CDR3 nucleotides: TGTGCCTGGAGTCTACAGGCAGGGCTGTTTTTT.

The chain combines TRBV19 with TRBJ2-7; TRBD2 agrees at 9 bases. CDR3 length: 15 residues. Germline CDR1 LNHDA, CDR2 SQIVND (reference sequence). V trimming: 3 bases; J trimming: 0 bases; junction bases outside the gene matches: 3. The CDR3 spells CASSILAGNSYEQYF. Written as DNA, the CDR3 is TGTGCCAGTAGTATCCTAGCGGGGAACTCCTACGAGCAGTACTTC.

In its sample, this clone was seen a few times. The rearrangement uses TRBV7-9 and TRBJ2-7, with D hard to call. Germline V lookup: CDR1 SEHNR, CDR2 FQNEAQ (reference sequence). V lost 2 bases and J lost 0, with 8 bases in between. This CDR3 has 14 amino acids. The chain's CDR3 is CASSLSGLSYEQYF. CDR3 DNA sequence: TGTGCCAGCAGCTTAAGTGGGCTCTCCTACGAGCAGTACTTC.

The gene calls are TRBV6-1 and TRBJ2-7; 8 bases are a match to TRBD2. CDR3 length: 11 amino acids. The germline CDR1 and CDR2 sequences are MNHNS and SASEGT. Germline trimming cut 6 bases from V and 10 bases from J; bases unmatched to any gene: 5. CDR3 protein: CASRGGTSQYF. CDR3 nucleotides: TGTGCCAGCAGGGGGGGGACTAGTCAGTACTTC.

Only a few counts were recorded for this clone. The chain couples TRBV4-1 to TRBJ2-7, with 8 positions matching TRBD2. V shed 3 bases, J shed 2 bases, and the junction held 15 bases outside the gene matches. This CDR3 spans 18 amino acids. CDR1 and CDR2 from the germline V gene are MGHRA and YSYEKL. Here the CDR3 DNA reads TGCGCCAGCAGCCAGGATCCCCCCGCGGCGGGACTAGCCTACGAGCAGTACTTC. It codes for CASSQDPPAAGLAYEQYF.